This passage covers 10 T cell receptor beta chains from one sample sequenced in a study of control samples from healthy donors and cancer patients. The repertoire was sequenced with immunoSEQ multiplex PCR; TCRdb's copy has only in-frame clones and lacks some. The table records 90,000 to 150,000 clones, approximately 87% of them present only once. Sequencing input: blood. These receptors came from a man in his thirties or forties in good health.

The sample holds many counts of this clone. J is TRBJ1-2 and V is TRBV27; TRBD1 matches 9 bases. Trimming removed 5 bases from V and 7 bases from J; junction bases left unmatched: 11. Germline V gene sequence: CDR1 MNHEY, CDR2 SMNVEV (reference sequence). This CDR3 spans 15 amino acids. CDR3 protein: CASSRNTGGAVGYTF. The CDR3 bases are TGTGCCAGCAGTCGAAATACAGGGGGCGCGGTTGGCTACACCTTC.

This chain connects TRBV19 to TRBJ2-3, with 8 bases identical to TRBD1. Trimming at V came to 4 bases and at J to 1 base, leaving 4 bases not matched to a gene. Germline CDR1 and CDR2: LNHDA and SQIVND (reference sequence). This CDR3 has 15 amino acids. In nucleotides, the CDR3 is TGTGCCAGTAGTAAGCAGGGGGCTCGCACAGATACGCAGTATTTT. As protein: CASSKQGARTDTQYF.

The gene calls are TRBV29-1 and TRBJ1-1; perhaps TRBD1 as D (5 bases). V lost 7 bases and J lost 4, with 13 bases in between. Germline V gene sequence: CDR1 SQVTM, CDR2 ANQGSEA. This CDR3 is 12 amino acids long. The CDR3 nucleotides read TGCAGCGGCAGCTCTGGGGGCACTGAAGCTTTCTTT. Protein sequence: CSGSSGGTEAFF.

This chain joins TRBV5-5 and TRBJ1-4; 8 nucleotides align to TRBD1. Germline trimming cut 3 bases from V and 7 bases from J; bases unmatched to any gene: 8. From germline, CDR1 is SGHKS and CDR2 YYEKEE (reference sequence). The CDR3 is 15 residues long. CDR3: CASSSTQGAGEKLFF. DNA of the CDR3: TGTGCCAGCAGCTCTACCCAGGGGGCGGGTGAAAAACTGTTTTTT. Combining the CDR3 with reference TRBV5-5 and TRBJ1-4 gives the whole variable domain DAGVTQSPTHLIKTRGQQVTLRCSPISGHKSVSWYQQVLGQGPQFIFQYYEKEERGRGNFPDRFSARQFPNYSSELNVNALLLGDSALYLCASSSTQGAGEKLFFGSGTQLSVL.

A few counts support this clone. The chain joins TRBV9 to TRBJ1-1; unclear D gene. Trimming shortened V by 4 bases and J by 3 bases, and 10 bases separated the two germline ends. CDR1 SGDLS and CDR2 YYNGEE come from the germline V gene. The CDR3 length is 13 residues. DNA for the CDR3: TGTGCCAGCAGCTTCCTTTTGGACACTGAAGCTTTCTTT. The encoded protein is CASSFLLDTEAFF.

This chain uses TRBV30 with TRBJ2-3; 7 bases align to TRBD2. The V gene's germline CDR1 is GTSNPN and CDR2 SVGIG (reference sequence). The CDR3 contains 15 residues. The J segment lost 0 bases and the V segment lost 4 bases, leaving 7 bases of the junction unmatched. This CDR3 reads CAWTFGGSSTDTQYF. CDR3 in DNA: TGTGCCTGGACCTTCGGGGGGTCGAGCACAGATACGCAGTATTTT. Together with reference TRBV30 and TRBJ2-3, the CDR3 gives the full variable domain: SQTIHQWPATLVQPVGSPLSLECTVEGTSNPNLYWYRQAAGRGLQLLFYSVGIGQISSEVPQNLSASRPQDRQFILSSKKLLLSDSGFYLCAWTFGGSSTDTQYFGPGTRLTVL.

The chain joins TRBV18 to TRBJ1-4; no reliable D call. Germline values: CDR1 KGHSH, CDR2 LQKENI. Trimming left V 11 bases short and J 2 bases short, with 12 bases between. This CDR3 comprises 13 residues. The CDR3 DNA reads TGTGCCTCGGGATCTTCGACTAATGAAAAACTGTTTTTT. Amino acid sequence: CASGSSTNEKLFF.

The genes are TRBV30 and TRBJ2-7; tentatively, D is TRBD1 (5 bases). Trimming took 0 bases from V and 2 from J, leaving 11 bases between them. There are 14 residues in the CDR3. Germline V gives CDR1 GTSNPN, CDR2 SVGIG (reference sequence). The CDR3 nucleotides read TGTGCCTGGAGTGTACAGGACGGAACCTACGAGCAGTACGTC. It codes for CAWSVQDGTYEQYV.

V usage is TRBV5-1 and J usage is TRBJ1-1; the match to TRBD1 covers 8 bases. Germline CDR1 SGHRS, CDR2 YFSETQ. The CDR3 runs to 14 residues. The trim removed 3 bases at V and 4 bases at J, leaving 5 bases unmatched. CDR3 sequence: CASSSGQEGTEAFF. In nucleotides, the CDR3 is TGCGCCAGCAGCTCGGGACAGGAGGGCACTGAAGCTTTCTTT.

The chain uses TRBV7-3 and TRBJ1-1; possible D gene TRBD1, 6 bases. The CDR3 totals 13 residues. Per the germline V gene, CDR1 is SGHTA and CDR2 is FQGTGA. V lost 3 bases to trimming and J lost 7 bases, with 12 bases between them. CDR3 protein: CASSLNRENEAFF. The CDR3 coding sequence is TGTGCCAGCAGCTTGAACAGGGAGAATGAAGCTTTCTTT.